This T cell receptor (beta chain) was sequenced during a study of human T cells and chemical hapten exposure. CDR1 and CDR2 from the germline V gene are MDHEN and SYDVKM. The CDR3 is 14 residues long. V was shortened by 6 bases and J by 4 bases, with 14 bases between the two germline ends. Noted time point: patch test 1, 2 weeks after DPC sensitization. Indicated treatment: therapeutic diphenylcyclopropenone sensitization with weekly scalp DPC. Unfractionated whole blood yielded the extracted total RNA. TCRdb reprocessed the RACE reads with MiXCR, giving one entry per CDR3 protein. The table shows about 52,000 distinct CDR3 sequences, with approximately 10% occurring only once. This clonotype was found a few times.

The gene calls are TRBV28 and TRBJ2-3; perhaps D is TRBD1 or TRBD2 (7 bases each). Material: whole blood, obtained in connection with sensitization to the hapten diphenylcyclopropenone (DPC). This clonotype was sampled from a woman in her thirties or forties with alopecia areata. Some clones in this sample may be carry-over from other donors' samples. The DNA for the CDR3 is TGTGCCAGCAGCCACCCAGGGGGGGCAGATACGCAGTATTTT. It encodes CASSHPGGADTQYF.